Described below is a single T cell receptor (beta chain) sequence and its context. This entry is derived from a study of blood T cell repertoires in COVID-19. Study-wide background: Spain, Italy and the United States supplied samples that represented acute and convalescent COVID-19. PBMCs, B-cell-depleted T cells, or T cells provided the cDNA or gDNA that made up the material.

Trimming stripped 8 bases from V and 8 bases from J, with 15 bases between. Germline CDR1 is MGHDK and CDR2 is SYGVNS. The CDR3 covers 12 residues. As originally analysed: Quantification of nucleated cells was approximated via reference gene primer amplification. The protocol was immunoSEQ multiplex PCR, while the TCRdb copy is restricted to in-frame clones and leaves out a portion. V and J calls and clone size are as listed in that table; D and trimming were resolved from the DNA. In the table there are around 150,000 clones, 76% of which are singletons. J is TRBJ1-2 and V is TRBV25-1; D might be TRBD1 (6 bases). Specimen: peripheral blood. The source is a man in his sixties with acute or convalescent COVID-19. CDR3 residues: CASSPTTGGYTF. CDR3 sequence (DNA): TGTGCCAGCTCCCCAACCACAGGGGGCTACACCTTC.